This TCR beta chain was found in a study of response to subunit inactivated influenza vaccine. MiXCR was run by TCRdb on the RT-PCR reads, yielding one entry per CDR3 protein. The data show 530,000 or so distinct CDR3 sequences, with 11% to 15% seen just once and 11% held by the top ten. Regarding the study as a whole: Authors suggested seasonal influenza vaccinations each recruit few new T cells.

In its sample, this clonotype was seen many times. Its specificity is not known. CDR3 length: 15 residues. Trimming cost V 6 bases and J 2 bases, with 14 bases left between them. Per germline, CDR1 MNHEY and CDR2 SMNVEV (reference sequence). The sequences come from PBMCs from blood, collected approximately 13 days after vaccination. This receptor was taken from a middle-aged man who received an inactivated influenza vaccine. The V gene is TRBV27, the J gene TRBJ2-1; D possibly corresponds to TRBD2 (6 bases). The CDR3 here is CASRDGLQPYNEQFF. The CDR3 nucleotides read TGTGCCAGCAGGGACGGACTACAGCCCTACAATGAGCAGTTCTTC.